These 30 T cell receptor beta chains share one sample of origin, sequenced in a study of OX40 agonist ivuxolimab in advanced cancers. The method was immunoSEQ multiplex PCR; TCRdb's version includes in-frame clones alone and lacks a portion of them. Of tens of thousands of clones listed, approximately 90% are singletons. The material sequenced was CD4+ or CD8+ T cells sorted from blood, taken in a trial of the OX40 agonist ivuxolimab. The receptors come from an adult with an advanced solid tumor such as melanoma, head and neck, liver or kidney cancer.

This rearrangement joins TRBV6-6 to TRBJ1-5; 8 bases match TRBD1. There are 16 residues in the CDR3. Germline V CDR1 and CDR2: MNHNY, SVGAGI (reference sequence). V was clipped by 5 bases and J by 3 bases; unmatched bases: 9. The CDR3 loop is CASSLTDRDFNQPQHF. CDR3 DNA: TGTGCCAGCAGTCTAACGGACAGGGACTTCAATCAGCCCCAGCATTTT.

The genes are TRBV19 and TRBJ2-3; possibly TRBD1 for D (5 bases). The ends were cut back, 0 bases at V and 0 bases at J, with 10 bases in the middle. This CDR3 contains 16 residues. Per germline, CDR1 LNHDA and CDR2 SQIVND (reference sequence). The CDR3 loop is CASSIEDPGSTDTQYF. The CDR3 DNA reads TGTGCCAGTAGTATAGAAGACCCAGGGAGCACAGATACGCAGTATTTT.

The chain uses TRBV5-4 and TRBJ2-2; 14 nucleotides align to TRBD2. The junction had 8 bases not matched to a gene; V was cut back by 2 bases and J by 8 bases. This CDR3 comprises 17 residues. CDR1 SGHNT and CDR2 YYREEE come from the germline V gene (reference sequence). The CDR3 nucleotides read TGTGCCAGCAGCTTATCCGGGACTAGCGGGAGCGGAGGGGAGCTGTTTTTT. Protein sequence: CASSLSGTSGSGGELFF.

The rearrangement uses TRBV6-6 and TRBJ1-2, with 10 bases aligning to TRBD1. The CDR3 extends over 13 amino acids. Germline V gene sequence: CDR1 MNHNY, CDR2 SVGAGI (reference sequence). V lost 7 bases, J lost 6 bases, and 5 bases stayed unmatched. The CDR3: CASKGQGFDGYTF. CDR3 in DNA: TGTGCCAGCAAGGGACAGGGGTTTGATGGCTACACCTTC.

The rearrangement joins TRBV2 to TRBJ2-3, with TRBD1 as a possible D gene (5 bases). This CDR3 region has 15 residues. Trimming shortened V by 4 bases and J by 2 bases, and 13 bases separated the two germline ends. Germline V gene data show CDR1 as SNHLY and CDR2 as FYNNEI. CDR3 region: CASSVRRVATDTQYF. The CDR3 DNA is TGTGCCAGCAGTGTCCGCAGGGTAGCCACAGATACGCAGTATTTT.

The chain uses TRBV27 and TRBJ2-3; tentatively, D is TRBD2 (6 bases). V was shortened by 0 bases and J by 6 bases, with 19 bases between the two germline ends. The CDR3 has 17 amino acids. Germline CDR1 MNHEY, CDR2 SMNVEV (reference sequence). In DNA, the CDR3 is TGTGCCAGCAGTTTATCCTACCCGGGAGTAGGAGGGGATACGCAGTATTTT. The encoded protein is CASSLSYPGVGGDTQYF.

The V call is TRBV7-7, the J call TRBJ2-5; the match to TRBD1 covers 9 bases. Looked up from germline, CDR1 is SSHAT and CDR2 is FNYEAQ (reference sequence). The CDR3 contains 14 residues. The CDR3 loop is CASRPGTGQETQYF. Here the CDR3 DNA reads TGTGCTAGCCGCCCAGGGACAGGGCAAGAGACCCAGTACTTC.

Only a few counts were recorded for this clone. The V call is TRBV18, the J call TRBJ2-7, with TRBD1 matching over 8 bases. The V and J ends lost 0 bases and 2 bases, in that order; junction bases with no gene match: 6. The CDR3 totals 16 residues. Germline CDR1 KGHSH, CDR2 LQKENI. This CDR3 reads CASSPPDRGRTYEQYF. CDR3 nucleotide sequence: TGTGCCAGCTCACCACCCGACAGGGGTAGGACCTACGAGCAGTACTTC.

The chain recombines TRBV9 with TRBJ1-2; weak D call: TRBD1 (6 bases). Germline V gene lookup returns CDR1 SGDLS and CDR2 YYNGEE. The length of the CDR3 is 16 residues. Trimming cost V 9 bases and J 8 bases, with 29 bases left between them. In nucleotides, the CDR3 is TGTGCCACCACAACCAACGTGAGACCGGGGGGCCGGGGCTACACCTTC. Translation: CATTTNVRPGGRGYTF. Variable domain in full (rest from reference TRBV9 and TRBJ1-2): DSGVTQTPKHLITATGQRVTLRCSPRSGDLSVYWYQQSLDQGLQFLIQYYNGEERAKGNILERFSAQQFPDLHSELNLSSLELGDSALYFCATTTNVRPGGRGYTFGSGTRLTVV.

This chain uses TRBV9 with TRBJ1-1; D unresolved. This CDR3 is 14 amino acids long. The ends were cut back, 0 bases at V and 4 bases at J, with 10 bases in the middle. Germline V gene sequence: CDR1 SGDLS, CDR2 YYNGEE. DNA of the CDR3: TGTGCCAGCAGCGTAGATGGAGCGAGCACTGAAGCTTTCTTT. Protein sequence: CASSVDGASTEAFF.

This clone was detected once. This chain uses TRBV5-4 with TRBJ1-5; 7 nucleotides line up with TRBD1. Germline V gene sequence: CDR1 SGHNT, CDR2 YYREEE (reference sequence). V shed 0 bases, J shed 4 bases, and the junction held 4 bases outside the gene matches. The CDR3 length is 15 residues. In DNA form, the CDR3 reads TGTGCCAGCAGCTTGGGGGGGGACAGAAATCAGCCCCAGCATTTT. Amino acids: CASSLGGDRNQPQHF. The full variable domain, rest sourced from reference TRBV5-4 and TRBJ1-5, is ETGVTQSPTHLIKTRGQQVTLRCSSQSGHNTVSWYQQALGQGPQFIFQYYREEENGRGNFPPRFSGLQFPNYSSELNVNALELDDSALYLCASSLGGDRNQPQHFGDGTRLSIL.

V gene TRBV28 combines with J gene TRBJ2-1, with TRBD2 identical over 7 bases. Per germline, CDR1 MDHEN and CDR2 SYDVKM. V shed 2 bases and J 4 bases; nucleotides not matched to a gene: 5. The CDR3 contains 15 residues. CDR3 sequence reads: CASSLGTNRYNEQFF. The CDR3, as DNA: TGTGCCAGCAGTTTAGGGACTAACAGATACAATGAGCAGTTCTTC. Full variable domain (outside the CDR3, taken from reference TRBV28 and TRBJ2-1): DVKVTQSSRYLVKRTGEKVFLECVQDMDHENMFWYRQDPGLGLRLIYFSYDVKMKEKGDIPEGYSVSREKKERFSLILESASTNQTSMYLCASSLGTNRYNEQFFGPGTRLTVL.

V usage is TRBV11-2 and J usage is TRBJ2-6, with D possibly TRBD1 on 6 matching bases. Trimming removed 1 base from V and 4 bases from J, with 11 bases in between. The germline gives CDR1 SGHAT, CDR2 FQNNGV. The CDR3 totals 16 residues. This CDR3 is CASSLGAGAGANVLTF. The CDR3 DNA sequence: TGTGCCAGCAGCTTAGGGGCAGGGGCCGGGGCCAACGTCCTGACTTTC.

This chain uses TRBV7-3 with TRBJ2-7; no clear D. This CDR3 region has 13 residues. The germline CDR1 and CDR2 sequences are SGHTA and FQGTGA. Trimming took off 2 bases at V and 4 bases at J, with 9 bases between the two ends. DNA of the CDR3: TGTGCCAGCAGCTTACAGGTTTTATACGAGCAGTACTTC. This gives the protein CASSLQVLYEQYF.

The genes are TRBV19 and TRBJ1-4, with D unclear. The CDR3 runs to 11 residues. The germline V and J ends were trimmed by 4 bases and 6 bases, with 3 bases remaining between them. Germline loops: CDR1 LNHDA, CDR2 SQIVND (reference sequence). For the CDR3, the DNA is TGTGCCAGTAGTAAAGATGAAAAACTGTTTTTT. This sequence encodes CASSKDEKLFF.

This sequence joins TRBV18 and TRBJ1-2; the D gene is possibly TRBD1 (6 bases). The germline V gene has CDR1 KGHSH and CDR2 LQKENI. The V gene lost 6 bases and the J gene lost 6 bases, with 17 bases spanning the gap. This CDR3 region has 14 residues. CDR3 in amino acids: CASSPPGGGHGYTF. The CDR3 region has the DNA TGTGCCAGCTCCCCCCCGGGGGGGGGCCATGGCTACACCTTC.

The V and J genes are TRBV5-4 and TRBJ2-2, with D unresolved. This CDR3 comprises 12 residues. The V gene lost 5 bases and the J gene lost 6 bases, with 8 bases spanning the gap. Germline values: CDR1 SGHNT, CDR2 YYREEE (reference sequence). Written as DNA, the CDR3 is TGTGCCAGCAGGACCCCTTCCGGGGAGCTGTTTTTT. It specifies CASRTPSGELFF.

The CDR3 here is CASSPVTRANTEAFF. The CDR3, as DNA: TGCGCCAGCAGCCCGGTTACACGGGCGAACACTGAAGCTTTCTTT. The chain recombines TRBV5-1 with TRBJ1-1, with unresolved D. The germline V gene has CDR1 SGHRS and CDR2 YFSETQ. The CDR3 covers 15 residues. Trimming stripped 4 bases from V and 1 base from J, with 14 bases between.

The chain employs TRBV19 and TRBJ2-3; TRBD1 aligns across 10 bases. V gave up 5 bases and J gave up 7 bases; unmatched junction bases: 6. CDR1 is LNHDA, CDR2 SQIVND, per germline (reference sequence). CDR3 length: 14 amino acids. CDR3 DNA: TGTGCCAGTAGTGCCGGACAGGGGGGGAATACGCAGTATTTT. It yields the protein CASSAGQGGNTQYF.

The chain recombines TRBV14 with TRBJ2-5; D uncertain. CDR1 SGHDN and CDR2 FVKESK come from the germline V gene. V was clipped by 2 bases and J by 1 base, with 11 bases between them. This CDR3 has 15 residues. The CDR3 region is CASSQIGNPQETQYF. The DNA of the CDR3 is TGTGCCAGCAGCCAAATTGGGAACCCCCAAGAGACCCAGTACTTC. Full variable domain (outside the CDR3, taken from reference TRBV14 and TRBJ2-5): EAGVTQFPSHSVIEKGQTVTLRCDPISGHDNLYWYRRVMGKEIKFLLHFVKESKQDESGMPNNRFLAERTGGTYSTLKVQPAELEDSGVYFCASSQIGNPQETQYFGPGTRLLVL.

V and J are TRBV7-2 and TRBJ1-1; perhaps TRBD1 as D (5 bases). CDR1 and CDR2 from the germline V gene are SGHTA and FQGNSA. Trimming stripped 4 bases from V and 9 bases from J, with 15 bases between. This CDR3 comprises 13 residues. CDR3 coding DNA: TGTGCCAGCAGCTCCGATTGGGGGGATAAAGCTTTCTTT. This sequence encodes CASSSDWGDKAFF.

This rearrangement joins TRBV28 to TRBJ1-3; D is unresolved. This CDR3 contains 16 residues. V gave up 6 bases and J gave up 8 bases, with 23 bases separating them. CDR1 MDHEN and CDR2 SYDVKM come from the germline V gene. The CDR3 spells CASSERGRLSLDTIYF. CDR3 in DNA: TGTGCCAGCAGCGAACGGGGTAGATTGTCACTGGACACCATATATTTT. The full variable domain, completed using reference TRBV28 and TRBJ1-3, is DVKVTQSSRYLVKRTGEKVFLECVQDMDHENMFWYRQDPGLGLRLIYFSYDVKMKEKGDIPEGYSVSREKKERFSLILESASTNQTSMYLCASSERGRLSLDTIYFGEGSWLTVV.

V and J are TRBV10-2 and TRBJ2-7; TRBD2 agrees at 8 bases. V lost 10 bases, J lost 6 bases, and 11 bases stayed unmatched. The CDR3 is 13 residues long. Germline V CDR1 and CDR2: WSHSY, SAAADI. The CDR3 protein is CATRGGSVGEQYF. In nucleotides, the CDR3 is TGCGCCACCCGGGGGGGGTCAGTTGGCGAGCAGTACTTC.

J is TRBJ2-1 and V is TRBV21-1. TRBV21-1 represents a pseudogene. The CDR3 covers 13 residues. CDR3 bases: TGTGCCAGCAGCAAAAGAATCAACAATGAGCAGTTCTTC. Its protein is CASSKRINNEQFF.

V and J are TRBV7-3 and TRBJ2-1; D gene unclear. The V gene lost 1 base and the J gene lost 5 bases, with 9 bases spanning the gap. CDR1 and CDR2 (germline): SGHTA, FQGTGA. The CDR3 runs 14 residues. The CDR3 loop is CASSLIGGDNEQFF. Written as DNA, the CDR3 is TGTGCCAGCAGCTTAATAGGTGGAGACAATGAGCAGTTCTTC.

This clone is a singleton in its sample. This chain uses TRBV28 with TRBJ2-4; D remains unclear. V lost 3 bases and J 0 bases, leaving 9 bases between the germline ends. The length of the CDR3 is 15 residues. The germline CDR1 and CDR2 sequences are MDHEN and SYDVKM. CDR3 in amino acids: CASSFTELAKNIQYF. The CDR3 DNA follows: TGTGCCAGCAGTTTCACAGAACTAGCCAAAAACATTCAGTACTTC.

The chain recombines TRBV5-4 with TRBJ1-6, with 7 bases lining up with TRBD1. Germline values: CDR1 SGHNT, CDR2 YYREEE (reference sequence). Germline trimming cut 4 bases from V and 10 bases from J; bases unmatched to any gene: 8. The CDR3 runs to 14 residues. CDR3 sequence: CASSEGASGSPLHF. CDR3 coding DNA: TGTGCCAGCAGCGAGGGGGCTTCAGGCTCACCCCTCCACTTT.

The V call is TRBV7-9, the J call TRBJ2-6; TRBD2 is a possible D gene (5 bases). Looked up from germline, CDR1 is SEHNR and CDR2 is FQNEAQ (reference sequence). With 8 bases removed from V and 11 bases from J, the gap between germline ends came to 22 bases. This CDR3 is 15 amino acids long. The CDR3 nucleotides are TGTGCCAGCCTATTTCTAGGCCGGGGAGCCCACGTCCTGACTTTC. Amino acid sequence: CASLFLGRGAHVLTF. The variable domain in full, with the rest retrieved from reference TRBV7-9 and TRBJ2-6, is DTGVSQNPRHKITKRGQNVTFRCDPISEHNRLYWYRQTLGQGPEFLTYFQNEAQLEKSRLLSDRFSAERPKGSFSTLEIQRTEQGDSAMYLCASLFLGRGAHVLTFGAGSRLTVL.

This chain uses TRBV5-4 with TRBJ2-5; D is perhaps TRBD1 (6 bases). The V and J ends lost 4 bases and 1 base respectively, with 11 bases between them. This CDR3 spans 14 amino acids. The germline CDR1 and CDR2 sequences are SGHNT and YYREEE (reference sequence). The CDR3 region is CASSRGQTQETQYF. The CDR3 region has the DNA TGTGCCAGCAGCCGGGGACAAACCCAAGAGACCCAGTACTTC. Full variable domain (missing parts from reference TRBV5-4 and TRBJ2-5): ETGVTQSPTHLIKTRGQQVTLRCSSQSGHNTVSWYQQALGQGPQFIFQYYREEENGRGNFPPRFSGLQFPNYSSELNVNALELDDSALYLCASSRGQTQETQYFGPGTRLLVL.

The chain is built from TRBV29-1 and TRBJ2-1; 9 bases are a match to TRBD2. CDR1 is SQVTM, CDR2 ANQGSEA, per germline. CDR3 size: 14 residues. V shed 5 bases and J 7 bases; nucleotides not matched to a gene: 9. CDR3 nucleotides: TGCAGCGTTCTCCGTAGCGGGAGTGGGAATGAGCAGTTCTTC. Protein product: CSVLRSGSGNEQFF.